This TCR beta chain was captured by sequencing in a study of post-analysis software for immune sequencing data. Study summary: In terms of disease course, relapsing-remitting, secondary progressive and progressive-relapsing multiple sclerosis were included.

Included in the TCR beta cDNA libraries were unique molecular identifiers. Using its own MiXCR run on the PCR reads, TCRdb lists one record per CDR3 protein. The data show about 680,000 distinct CDR3 sequences, over 45% seen once. The CDR3 sequence is 17 residues long. Trimming cost V 2 bases and J 1 base, with 14 bases left between them. Whole-study findings and limits: Patients carried a handful of TRBV segments more frequently than controls did, and TRBV5-6, TRBV5-1 and TRBV20-1 were among them. For normalized Chao1 diversity, multiple sclerosis patients scored significantly lower than controls did.

As concerns this clonotype: What it binds is unknown.

The sample was blood. This receptor was obtained from a girl aged 2 to 10 with multiple sclerosis. This chain joins TRBV12-3 or TRBV12-4 and TRBJ1-4; D gene ambiguous. The CDR3 here is CASSLRQAIGTNEKLFF. The CDR3 coding sequence is TGTGCCAGCAGTTTAAGGCAGGCTATAGGAACTAATGAAAAACTGTTTTTT.